The next 19 T cell receptor beta chains were all read from a single sample in a study of cytomegalovirus exposure and HLA in healthy donors. The primer mix had 60 Vbeta and 13 Jbeta primers. Profiling relied on immunoSEQ multiplex PCR, and the TCRdb table lists in-frame clones only, not all of them. The sample contains about 170,000 clones, roughly 76% of which appear only once. The sample was PBMCs. The source of these receptors is a male donor in good health and CMV-seronegative.

This clone was counted only a few times. The chain joins TRBV5-4 to TRBJ2-3; 7 bases agree with TRBD1. The CDR3 loop spans 16 amino acids. The junction had 9 bases not matched to a gene; V was cut back by 3 bases and J by 2 bases. Germline loops: CDR1 SGHNT, CDR2 YYREEE (reference sequence). The CDR3 loop reads CASSSMDRIDTDTQYF. DNA of the CDR3: TGTGCCAGCAGCTCCATGGACAGGATCGACACAGATACGCAGTATTTT.

V and J are TRBV13 and TRBJ2-7; the D gene is possibly TRBD2 (7 bases). From germline, CDR1 is PRHDT and CDR2 FYEKMQ (reference sequence). V was pared by 4 bases and J by 0 bases, with 16 bases between. The CDR3 length is 16 residues. The CDR3 sequence is CASSSRWAGASYEQYF. The CDR3 region has the DNA TGTGCCAGCAGCTCCAGATGGGCGGGGGCCTCCTACGAGCAGTACTTC.

The genes are TRBV7-7 and TRBJ2-6; D remains unclear. The CDR3 is 14 residues long. Trimming cost V 5 bases and J 0 bases, with 5 bases left between them. CDR1 and CDR2 (germline): SSHAT, FNYEAQ (reference sequence). Here the CDR3 reads CASSPVSGANVLTF. The CDR3 coding sequence is TGTGCCAGCAGCCCAGTCTCTGGGGCCAACGTCCTGACTTTC.

The chain is built from TRBV30 and TRBJ1-2; the D is unclear. V shed 0 bases and J shed 6 bases, with 11 bases lying between them. CDR1 GTSNPN and CDR2 SVGIG come from the germline V gene (reference sequence). This CDR3 spans 13 amino acids. DNA of the CDR3: TGTGCCTGGAGTGTACCCTACTCCCATGGCTACACCTTC. Translating gives CAWSVPYSHGYTF.

The chain employs TRBV5-8 and TRBJ2-7, with 7 bases lining up with TRBD1. The CDR3 has 16 residues. The trim removed 2 bases at V and 6 bases at J, leaving 14 bases unmatched. The germline V gene has CDR1 SGHTS and CDR2 YDEGEE. CDR3 DNA sequence: TGTGCCAGCAGCTTCGTTCCCCTAAAGGGGGCCCGCGAGCAGTACTTC. It is translated as CASSFVPLKGAREQYF.

The genes are TRBV19 and TRBJ2-3; 8 bases agree with TRBD2. The V and J ends lost 3 bases and 4 bases, in that order; junction bases with no gene match: 3. Per germline, CDR1 LNHDA and CDR2 SQIVND (reference sequence). This CDR3 region has 14 residues. CDR3 loop: CASSMSGGADTQYF. The CDR3 DNA is TGTGCCAGTAGTATGTCCGGGGGGGCAGATACGCAGTATTTT. The full variable domain, its missing parts supplied by reference TRBV19 and TRBJ2-3, is DGGITQSPKYLFRKEGQNVTLSCEQNLNHDAMYWYRQDPGQGLRLIYYSQIVNDFQKGDIAEGYSVSREKKESFPLTVTSAQKNPTAFYLCASSMSGGADTQYFGPGTRLTVL.

This rearrangement joins TRBV6-1 to TRBJ1-2; D is perhaps TRBD1 (5 bases). V dropped 0 bases and J dropped 8 bases, with 10 bases sitting between them. CDR3 length: 13 amino acids. Looked up from germline, CDR1 is MNHNS and CDR2 is SASEGT. CDR3 in DNA: TGTGCCAGCAGTGAAGCTGCGGGGGAAGGCTACACCTTC. This codes for CASSEAAGEGYTF.

This clone was detected once. The chain joins TRBV27 to TRBJ1-1; D remains ambiguous. Deletions cut 4 bases from V and 0 bases from J, with 6 bases between. The germline gives CDR1 MNHEY, CDR2 SMNVEV (reference sequence). The CDR3 runs 13 residues. The DNA of the CDR3 is TGTGCCAGCAGTTACAGTGTGAACACTGAAGCTTTCTTT. This translates into CASSYSVNTEAFF.

The chain carries TRBV6-5 and TRBJ2-3, with 7 positions matching TRBD1. Germline trimming cut 5 bases from V and 3 bases from J; bases unmatched to any gene: 5. The CDR3 length is 14 residues. The V gene's germline CDR1 is MNHEY and CDR2 SVGAGI. In nucleotides, the CDR3 is TGTGCCAGCAGTCCGGACAGGCCTACAGATACGCAGTATTTT. It yields the protein CASSPDRPTDTQYF.

This sequence joins TRBV13 and TRBJ2-1; 9 bases line up with TRBD1. This CDR3 has 16 residues. V shed 5 bases and J 6 bases; nucleotides not matched to a gene: 11. Germline loops: CDR1 PRHDT, CDR2 FYEKMQ (reference sequence). CDR3 DNA: TGTGCCAGCAGCCTACGGGACAGGGCGCAGGGCAATGAGCAGTTCTTC. It codes for CASSLRDRAQGNEQFF.

This clone turned up a few times. The CDR3 DNA sequence: TGTGCCAGCAGCGTAGAAGCTCGCGCAGATACGCAGTATTTT. Translation gives CASSVEARADTQYF. This chain joins TRBV9 and TRBJ2-3; D gene ambiguous. Germline V gene data show CDR1 as SGDLS and CDR2 as YYNGEE. The CDR3 contains 14 residues. V was pared by 0 bases and J by 4 bases, with 9 bases between. The full variable domain, with the rest looked up from reference TRBV9 and TRBJ2-3, is DSGVTQTPKHLITATGQRVTLRCSPRSGDLSVYWYQQSLDQGLQFLIQYYNGEERAKGNILERFSAQQFPDLHSELNLSSLELGDSALYFCASSVEARADTQYFGPGTRLTVL.

J is TRBJ2-3 and V is TRBV5-6; no clear D. The CDR3 extends over 13 amino acids. Per germline, CDR1 SGHDT and CDR2 YYEEEE. The ends were cut back, 1 base at V and 2 bases at J, with 5 bases in the middle. CDR3 sequence: CASSLILTDTQYF. In nucleotides, the CDR3 is TGTGCCAGCAGCTTGATTCTCACAGATACGCAGTATTTT.

The genes are TRBV7-2 and TRBJ1-6; TRBD1 matches 8 bases. Germline values: CDR1 SGHTA, CDR2 FQGNSA. V gave up 2 bases and J gave up 14 bases; unmatched junction bases: 11. This CDR3 contains 15 residues. CDR3 loop: CASSLLGRGQNSLHF. In DNA, the CDR3 is TGTGCCAGCAGCTTATTAGGCAGGGGGCAAAATTCCCTCCACTTT. Full variable domain (remainder filled in from reference TRBV7-2 and TRBJ1-6): GAGVSQSPSNKVTEKGKDVELRCDPISGHTALYWYRQSLGQGLEFLIYFQGNSAPDKSGLPSDRFSAERTGGSVSTLTIQRTQQEDSAVYLCASSLLGRGQNSLHFGNGTRLTVT.

The chain is built from TRBV6-5 and TRBJ2-3; the match to TRBD2 covers 7 bases. V shed 8 bases and J 1 base; nucleotides not matched to a gene: 9. Germline assignment: CDR1 MNHEY and CDR2 SVGAGI. The CDR3 has 15 residues. The CDR3 reads CASGRAAHGTDTQYF. The DNA of the CDR3 is TGTGCCAGCGGGAGGGCCGCCCATGGCACAGATACGCAGTATTTT.

The chain is built from TRBV13 and TRBJ2-7, with 11 bases fitting TRBD2. After removal of 5 bases from V and 3 bases from J, the junction contained 6 bases not matched to a gene. The CDR3 extends over 15 amino acids. CDR1 is PRHDT and CDR2 is FYEKMQ in the germline V gene (reference sequence). The CDR3 protein is CASSNLAGGHYEQYF. CDR3 sequence (DNA): TGTGCCAGCAGCAATCTAGCGGGGGGCCACTACGAGCAGTACTTC.

This chain connects TRBV2 to TRBJ1-2, with 7 bases fitting TRBD1. Germline CDR1 reads SNHLY; CDR2 reads FYNNEI. The V segment lost 6 bases and the J segment 6 bases; nucleotides outside the gene matches: 10. This CDR3 has 14 amino acids. The CDR3 here is CASSTPGQSDGYTF. CDR3 coding DNA: TGTGCCAGCAGCACACCGGGACAGTCAGATGGCTACACCTTC.

This clone was counted between two and nine times. The chain recombines TRBV19 with TRBJ1-1, with TRBD1 matching 11 bases. In germline, CDR1 is LNHDA, CDR2 SQIVND (reference sequence). With V trimmed by 7 bases and J by 3 bases, 7 bases remained unmatched. This CDR3 has 15 residues. CDR3 DNA sequence: TGTGCCAGTACCACGGGACAGGGGGTTTACACTGAAGCTTTCTTT. Protein sequence: CASTTGQGVYTEAFF.

The rearrangement joins TRBV7-9 to TRBJ2-7; 7 nucleotides match TRBD1. CDR1 and CDR2 from the germline V gene are SEHNR and FQNEAQ (reference sequence). The trim removed 0 bases at V and 1 base at J, leaving 3 bases unmatched. The CDR3 consists of 15 residues. CDR3 bases: TGTGCCAGCAGCTTAGCCGGACAGGTATCCTACGAGCAGTACTTC. Translated: CASSLAGQVSYEQYF.

This chain connects TRBV13 to TRBJ1-4; D gene ambiguous. This CDR3 has 13 residues. CDR1 and CDR2 from the germline V gene are PRHDT and FYEKMQ (reference sequence). V lost 5 bases, J lost 8 bases, and 12 bases lay in between. The CDR3 protein is CASSVRAGEKLFF. CDR3 nucleotide sequence: TGTGCCAGCAGCGTCCGGGCGGGAGAAAAACTGTTTTTT.